This T cell receptor beta chain was identified in a study of type 1 regulatory T cells. On the study more broadly: An in vitro protocol generated T-allo10, a Tr1-enriched, alloantigen-specific CD4 T cell product.

The V gene's germline CDR1 is SGHAT and CDR2 FQNNGV. CDR3 size: 15 residues. Trimming took 1 base from V and 6 from J, leaving 13 bases between them. Using its own MiXCR run on the reads, TCRdb lists one record per CDR3 protein. The table records some 89,000 distinct CDR3 sequences, around 30% of them present only once. The table lists this clonotype with a count of one. Sequencing used CD4+ T cells, either the whole sample or a sorted fraction (not recorded which). The TCR comes from a human donor in good health. This chain joins TRBV11-2 and TRBJ2-1; D may match TRBD1 or TRBD2 (7 bases each). CDR3 in amino acids: CASSLATGEGNEQFF. CDR3 bases: TGTGCCAGCAGCTTAGCTACAGGGGAGGGCAATGAGCAGTTCTTC. The full variable domain, in which reference TRBV11-2 and TRBJ2-1 provide the parts outside the CDR3, is EAGVAQSPRYKIIEKRQSVAFWCNPISGHATLYWYQQILGQGPKLLIQFQNNGVVDDSQLPKDRFSAERLKGVDSTLKIQPAKLEDSAVYLCASSLATGEGNEQFFGPGTRLTVL.